This T cell receptor (beta chain) was profiled in a study of radiation and T cells in renal cell carcinoma. Study-wide findings and caveats: Baseline intratumoral clonotype presence is unknown without pretreatment biopsies. In blood, top tumor clones expanded by 2 weeks, shrinking by 4.

This CDR3 contains 15 residues. The germline V gene encodes CDR1 SGHDN and CDR2 FVKESK. Trimming removed 1 base at V and 2 bases at J, with 12 bases between. A remark on this clone: Its antigen is still unknown.

Stated time point: baseline pretreatment blood. Treatment specified: 15 Gy SBRT to primary tumor, nephrectomy 4 weeks later. Serial blood draws occurred at baseline and 2 and 4 weeks post-SBRT. The patient's renal cell carcinoma had clear cell pathology. The method was immunoSEQ multiplex PCR; TCRdb's version includes in-frame clones alone and lacks a portion of them. The sample lists approximately 45,000 clones, approximately 80% occurring once. This sequence joins TRBV14 and TRBJ2-7; tentatively, D is TRBD1 (5 bases). Material: blood, obtained from a patient whose treatment included radiotherapy and nephrectomy. This TCR derives from a woman in her 70s with renal cell carcinoma. CDR3 amino acids: CASSQVVGAAYEQYF. The CDR3 bases are TGTGCCAGCAGCCAAGTCGTAGGGGCTGCCTACGAGCAGTACTTC.